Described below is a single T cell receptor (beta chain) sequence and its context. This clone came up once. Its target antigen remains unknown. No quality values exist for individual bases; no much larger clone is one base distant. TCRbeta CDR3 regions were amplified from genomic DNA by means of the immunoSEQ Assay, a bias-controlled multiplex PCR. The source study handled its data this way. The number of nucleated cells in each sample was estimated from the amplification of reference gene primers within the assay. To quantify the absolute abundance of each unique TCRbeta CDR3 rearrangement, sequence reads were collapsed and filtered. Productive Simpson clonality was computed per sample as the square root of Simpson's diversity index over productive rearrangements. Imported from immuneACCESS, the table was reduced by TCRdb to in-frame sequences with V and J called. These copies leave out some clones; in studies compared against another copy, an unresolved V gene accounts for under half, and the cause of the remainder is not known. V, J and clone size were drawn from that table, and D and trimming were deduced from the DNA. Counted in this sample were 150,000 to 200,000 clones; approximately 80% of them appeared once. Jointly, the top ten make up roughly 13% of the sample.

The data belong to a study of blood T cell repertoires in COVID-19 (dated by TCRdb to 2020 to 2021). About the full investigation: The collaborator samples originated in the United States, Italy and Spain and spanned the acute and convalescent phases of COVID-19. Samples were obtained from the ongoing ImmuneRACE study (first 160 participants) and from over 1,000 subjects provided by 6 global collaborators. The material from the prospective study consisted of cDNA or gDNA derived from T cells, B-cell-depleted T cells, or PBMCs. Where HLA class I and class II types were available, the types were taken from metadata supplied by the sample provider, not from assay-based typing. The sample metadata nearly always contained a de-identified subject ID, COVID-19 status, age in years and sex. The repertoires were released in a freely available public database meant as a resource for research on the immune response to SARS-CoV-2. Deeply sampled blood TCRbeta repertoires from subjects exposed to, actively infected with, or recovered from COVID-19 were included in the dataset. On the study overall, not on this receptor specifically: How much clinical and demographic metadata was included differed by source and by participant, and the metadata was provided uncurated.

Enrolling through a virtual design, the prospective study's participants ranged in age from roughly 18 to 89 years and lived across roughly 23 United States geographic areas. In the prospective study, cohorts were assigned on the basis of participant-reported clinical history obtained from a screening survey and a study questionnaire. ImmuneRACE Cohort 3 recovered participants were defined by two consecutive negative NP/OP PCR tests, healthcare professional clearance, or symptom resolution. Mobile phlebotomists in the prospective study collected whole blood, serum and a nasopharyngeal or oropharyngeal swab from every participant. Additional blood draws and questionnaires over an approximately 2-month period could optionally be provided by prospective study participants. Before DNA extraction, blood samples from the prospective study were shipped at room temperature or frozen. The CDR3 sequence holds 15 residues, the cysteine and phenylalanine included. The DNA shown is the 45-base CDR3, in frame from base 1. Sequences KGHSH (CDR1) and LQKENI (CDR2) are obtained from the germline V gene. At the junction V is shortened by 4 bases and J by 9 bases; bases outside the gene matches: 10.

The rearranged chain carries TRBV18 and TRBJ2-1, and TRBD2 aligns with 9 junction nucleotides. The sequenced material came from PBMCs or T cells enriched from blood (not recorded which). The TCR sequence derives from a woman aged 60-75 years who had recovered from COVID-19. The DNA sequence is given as TGTGCCAGCTCACTACAAGCGGGAGGAGTTATTGAGCAGTTCTTC. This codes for CASSLQAGGVIEQFF.